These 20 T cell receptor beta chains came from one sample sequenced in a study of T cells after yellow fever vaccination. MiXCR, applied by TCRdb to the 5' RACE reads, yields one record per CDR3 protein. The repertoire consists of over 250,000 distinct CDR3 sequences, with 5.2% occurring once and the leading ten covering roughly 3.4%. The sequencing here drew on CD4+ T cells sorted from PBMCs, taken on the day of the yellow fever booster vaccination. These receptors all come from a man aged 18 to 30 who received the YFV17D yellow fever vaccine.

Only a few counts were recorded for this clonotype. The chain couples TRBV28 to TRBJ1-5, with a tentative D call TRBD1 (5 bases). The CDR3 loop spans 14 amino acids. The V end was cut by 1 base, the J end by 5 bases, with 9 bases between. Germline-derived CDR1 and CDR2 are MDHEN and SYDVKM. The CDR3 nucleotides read TGTGCCAGCAGTTTATTTGTGGGGGATCAGCCCCAGCATTTT. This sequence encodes CASSLFVGDQPQHF. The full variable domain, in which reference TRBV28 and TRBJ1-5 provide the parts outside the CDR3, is DVKVTQSSRYLVKRTGEKVFLECVQDMDHENMFWYRQDPGLGLRLIYFSYDVKMKEKGDIPEGYSVSREKKERFSLILESASTNQTSMYLCASSLFVGDQPQHFGDGTRLSIL.

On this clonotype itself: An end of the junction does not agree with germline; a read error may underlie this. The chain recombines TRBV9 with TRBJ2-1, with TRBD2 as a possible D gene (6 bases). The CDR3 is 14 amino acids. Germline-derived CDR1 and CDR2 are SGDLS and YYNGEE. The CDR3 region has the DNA TGTGCCAGCAGCTACGGACGAGGGGCTCGGGAGCACTTCTTC. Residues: CASSYGRGAREHFF.

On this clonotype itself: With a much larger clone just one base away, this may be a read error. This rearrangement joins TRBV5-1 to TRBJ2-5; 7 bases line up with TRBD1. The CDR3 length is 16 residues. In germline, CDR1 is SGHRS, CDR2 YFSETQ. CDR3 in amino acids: CASSPRQGGLEETQNF. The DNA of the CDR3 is TGCGCCAGCAGCCCGCGACAAGGGGGCTTGGAAGAGACCCAGAACTTC.

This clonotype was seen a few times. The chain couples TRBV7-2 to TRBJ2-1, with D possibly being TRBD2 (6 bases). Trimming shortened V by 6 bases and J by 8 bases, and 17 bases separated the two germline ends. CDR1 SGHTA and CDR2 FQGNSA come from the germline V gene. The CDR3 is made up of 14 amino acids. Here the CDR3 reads CASRRMGLMDEQFF. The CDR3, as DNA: TGTGCCAGCAGACGCATGGGACTTATGGATGAGCAGTTCTTC.

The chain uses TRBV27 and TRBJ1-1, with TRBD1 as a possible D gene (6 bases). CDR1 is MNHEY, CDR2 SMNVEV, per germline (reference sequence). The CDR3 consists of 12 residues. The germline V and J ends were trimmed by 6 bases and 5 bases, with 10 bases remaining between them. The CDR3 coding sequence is TGTGCCAGCAGACAGGGTTGGACTGAAGCTTTCTTT. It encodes CASRQGWTEAFF.

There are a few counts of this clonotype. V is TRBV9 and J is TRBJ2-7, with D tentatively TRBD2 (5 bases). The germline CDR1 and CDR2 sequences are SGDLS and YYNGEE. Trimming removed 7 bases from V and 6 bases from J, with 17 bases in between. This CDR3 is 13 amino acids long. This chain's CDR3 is CASDCPRVREQYV. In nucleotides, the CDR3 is TGTGCCAGCGACTGCCCGCGGGTCCGCGAGCAGTACGTC.

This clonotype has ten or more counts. This CDR3 reads CASSLASGARDTEAFF. The DNA for the CDR3 is TGTGCCAGCAGCTTAGCGTCAGGGGCTAGGGACACTGAAGCTTTCTTT. The chain couples TRBV7-9 to TRBJ1-1; TRBD1 might be the D (6 bases). Trimming removed 0 bases at V and 3 bases at J, with 14 bases between. The germline V gene has CDR1 SEHNR and CDR2 FQNEAQ (reference sequence). There are 16 residues in the CDR3.

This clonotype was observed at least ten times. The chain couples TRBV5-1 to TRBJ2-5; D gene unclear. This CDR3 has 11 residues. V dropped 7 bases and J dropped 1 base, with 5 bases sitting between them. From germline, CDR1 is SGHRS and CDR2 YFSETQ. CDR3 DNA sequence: TGCGCCAGCGGCATCCAAGAGACCCAGTACTTC. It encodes CASGIQETQYF.

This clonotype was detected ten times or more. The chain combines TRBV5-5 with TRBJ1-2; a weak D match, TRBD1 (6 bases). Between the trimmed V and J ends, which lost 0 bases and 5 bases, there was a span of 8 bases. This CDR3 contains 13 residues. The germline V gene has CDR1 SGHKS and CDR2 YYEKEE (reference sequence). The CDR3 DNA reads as TGTGCCAGCAGCTTGGTGGACAGATATGGCTACACCTTC. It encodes CASSLVDRYGYTF.

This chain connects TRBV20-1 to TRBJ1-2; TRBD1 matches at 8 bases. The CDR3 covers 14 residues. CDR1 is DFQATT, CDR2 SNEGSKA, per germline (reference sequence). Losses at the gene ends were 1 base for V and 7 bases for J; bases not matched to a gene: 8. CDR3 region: CSARVQGARGGYTF. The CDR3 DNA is TGCAGTGCTAGAGTTCAGGGGGCGCGGGGTGGCTACACCTTC.

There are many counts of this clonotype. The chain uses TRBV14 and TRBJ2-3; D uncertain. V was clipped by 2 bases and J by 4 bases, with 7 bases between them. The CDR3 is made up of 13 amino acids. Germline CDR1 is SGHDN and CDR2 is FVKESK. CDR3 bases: TGTGCCAGCAGCCAAAATGTTGCAGATACGCAGTATTTT. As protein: CASSQNVADTQYF.

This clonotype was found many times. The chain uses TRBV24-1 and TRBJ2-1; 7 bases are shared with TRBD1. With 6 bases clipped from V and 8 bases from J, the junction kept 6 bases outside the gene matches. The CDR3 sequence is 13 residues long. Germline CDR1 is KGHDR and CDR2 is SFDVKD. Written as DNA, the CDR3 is TGTGCCACCAGTCAGACAGGGACGCATGAGCAGTTCTTC. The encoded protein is CATSQTGTHEQFF.

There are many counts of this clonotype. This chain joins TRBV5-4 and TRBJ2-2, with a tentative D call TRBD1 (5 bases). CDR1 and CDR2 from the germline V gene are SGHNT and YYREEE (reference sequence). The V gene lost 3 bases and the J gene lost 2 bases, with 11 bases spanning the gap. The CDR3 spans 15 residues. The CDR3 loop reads CASSSRQRNTGELFF. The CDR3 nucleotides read TGTGCCAGCAGCTCCCGACAGAGAAACACCGGGGAGCTGTTTTTT.

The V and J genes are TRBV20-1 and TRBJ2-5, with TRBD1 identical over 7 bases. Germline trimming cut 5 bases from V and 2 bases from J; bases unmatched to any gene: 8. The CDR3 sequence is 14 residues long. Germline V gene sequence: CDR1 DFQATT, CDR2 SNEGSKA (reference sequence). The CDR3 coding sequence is TGCAGTGCTTCCACCGACAGGGTTCAAGAGACCCAGTACTTC. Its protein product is CSASTDRVQETQYF.

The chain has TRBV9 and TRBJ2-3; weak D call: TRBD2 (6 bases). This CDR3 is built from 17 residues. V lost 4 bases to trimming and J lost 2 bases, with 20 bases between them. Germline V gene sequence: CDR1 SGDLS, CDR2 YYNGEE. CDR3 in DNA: TGTGCCAGCAGCCCTACGGCGGGGCGCGGATACACAGATACGCAGTATTTT. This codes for CASSPTAGRGYTDTQYF.

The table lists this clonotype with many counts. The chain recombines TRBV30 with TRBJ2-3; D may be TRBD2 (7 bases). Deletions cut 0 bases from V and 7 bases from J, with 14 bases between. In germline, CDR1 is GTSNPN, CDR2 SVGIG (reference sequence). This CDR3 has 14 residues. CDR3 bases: TGTGCCTGGAGTGTACCTGGGGGGGCACATACGCAGTATTTT. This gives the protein CAWSVPGGAHTQYF.

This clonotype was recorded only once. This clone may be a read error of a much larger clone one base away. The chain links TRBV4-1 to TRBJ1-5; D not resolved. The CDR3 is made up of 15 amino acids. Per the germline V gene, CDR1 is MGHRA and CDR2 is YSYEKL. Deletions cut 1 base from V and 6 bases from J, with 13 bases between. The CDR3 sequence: CASSQGSVGIQPQHF. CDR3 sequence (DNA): TGCGCCAGCAGCCAAGGATCGGTGGGCATTCAGCCCCAGCATTTT.

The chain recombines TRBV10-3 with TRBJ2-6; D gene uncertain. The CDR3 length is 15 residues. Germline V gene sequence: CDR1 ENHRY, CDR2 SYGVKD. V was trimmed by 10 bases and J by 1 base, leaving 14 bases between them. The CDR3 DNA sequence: TGTGCCAGCAGACCACAGTGGTCTGGGGCCAACGTCCTGACTTTC. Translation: CASRPQWSGANVLTF.

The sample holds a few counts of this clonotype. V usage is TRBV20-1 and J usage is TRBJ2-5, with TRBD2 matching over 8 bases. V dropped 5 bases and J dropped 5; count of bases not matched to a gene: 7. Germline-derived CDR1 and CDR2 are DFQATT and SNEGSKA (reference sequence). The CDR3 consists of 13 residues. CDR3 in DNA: TGCAGTGCTTATTACGGGGGGGCGGAGACCCAGTACTTC. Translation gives CSAYYGGAETQYF.

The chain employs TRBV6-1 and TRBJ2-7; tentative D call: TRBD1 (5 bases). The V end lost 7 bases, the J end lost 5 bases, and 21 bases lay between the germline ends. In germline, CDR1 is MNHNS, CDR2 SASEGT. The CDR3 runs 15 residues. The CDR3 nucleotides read TGTGCCAGCAATCGGATGACAGTGCCTCTCCACGAGCAGTACTTC. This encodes CASNRMTVPLHEQYF.